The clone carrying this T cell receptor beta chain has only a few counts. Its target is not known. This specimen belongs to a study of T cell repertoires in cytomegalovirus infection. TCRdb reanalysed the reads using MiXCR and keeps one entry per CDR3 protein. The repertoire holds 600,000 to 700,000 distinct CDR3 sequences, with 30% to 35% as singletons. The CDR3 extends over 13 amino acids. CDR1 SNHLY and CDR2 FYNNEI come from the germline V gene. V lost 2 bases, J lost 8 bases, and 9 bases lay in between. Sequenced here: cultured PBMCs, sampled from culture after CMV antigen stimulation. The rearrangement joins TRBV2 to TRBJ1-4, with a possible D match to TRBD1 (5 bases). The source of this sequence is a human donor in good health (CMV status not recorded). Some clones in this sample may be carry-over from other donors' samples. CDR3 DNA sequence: TGTGCCAGCAGTGAAACCAGGGAGGAAAAACTGTTTTTT. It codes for CASSETREEKLFF.